This T cell receptor beta chain was sequenced for a study of neoadjuvant anti-PD-1 for oral cavity cancer. Study-level background: Patients without progression received a fourth nivolumab dose around day 43, then surgical resection on days 50-56.

Time point indicated: after neoadjuvant nivolumab, at surgical resection. Patients had HPV-negative, locally advanced oral cavity squamous cell carcinoma. Clones were read by immunoSEQ multiplex PCR, and TCRdb kept only the in-frame ones, dropping some. In the table there are over 65,000 clones, approximately 85% of which are singletons. About this clone itself: Its antigen remains unidentified.

Study-level findings and limits: Post-nivolumab, blood T cell clonality was significantly elevated in non-responders.

This TCR derives from a person between 40 and 85 years old with oral cavity squamous cell carcinoma. This specimen was PBMCs, taken after nivolumab (anti-PD-1) treatment.

CDR3 in DNA: TGCGCCAGCAGCACAGGGACGGGCGGCTACACCTTC. It is translated as CASSTGTGGYTF. V and J are TRBV5-1 and TRBJ1-2, with D possibly matching TRBD1 (6 bases). Germline V CDR1 and CDR2: SGHRS, YFSETQ. This CDR3 is built from 12 residues. Trimming took 4 bases from V and 8 from J, leaving 12 bases between them.